The rows below give T cell receptor beta chains drawn from one sample of a study of T cell changes during pregnancy in multiple sclerosis. Using immunoSEQ multiplex PCR, the repertoire was profiled, and TCRdb retains in-frame clones only, with some absent. This sample has around 69,000 clones; roughly 90% occur once, and the top ten carry roughly 1.4%. The sample was peripheral blood, taken in the third trimester of pregnancy. These receptors came from a female donor with multiple sclerosis, enrolled in a pregnancy study. CDR3s include the opening cysteine and the closing phenylalanine or tryptophan.

v_call,j_call,cdr3_aa
TRBV2,TRBJ2-3,CASRPRGSGGAPQYF
TRBV9,TRBJ2-1,CASSKGLAGGNEQFF
TRBV9,TRBJ1-2,CASSTLTGDRALPNYGYTF
TRBV9,TRBJ2-1,CASSLLAVPYNEQFF
TRBV2,TRBJ2-5,CASRTSGGARETQYF
TRBV6-5,TRBJ1-2,CASSNDFYGYTF
TRBV30,TRBJ1-5,CAWNRGLGQPQHF
TRBV12-5,TRBJ1-5,CASGFSPSPGPEGVAQHF
TRBV5-1,TRBJ2-2,CASRNLTSGAGELFF
TRBV6-6,TRBJ1-3,CASRIQGEDTIYF
TRBV10-3,TRBJ1-1,CAISEDRGTLGGAAFF
TRBV19,TRBJ2-7,CASSVQRGLDEQYF
TRBV12-5,TRBJ1-6,CASGLVGLYPRAWNSPLHF
TRBV7-2,TRBJ2-5,CASSLVSGGALTTQYF
TRBV5-1,TRBJ2-1,CASSLTPLAGEQFF
TRBV5-1,TRBJ1-1,CASSFSGTGISSQAFF
TRBV15,TRBJ2-3,CATSKGSGGPEDTQYF
TRBV5-1,TRBJ2-2,CASWTSGGYTGELFF
TRBV6-1,TRBJ2-1,CASSETQTPPNEQFF
TRBV30,TRBJ1-5,CAWSVRENQPQHF
TRBV23-1,TRBJ2-7,CASIPADRQGASYEQYF
TRBV7-2,TRBJ1-1,CASSLSRNTEAFF
TRBV6-5,TRBJ2-7,CASSQSAGSSYEQYF
TRBV7-8,TRBJ2-7,CASSLASSYEQYF
TRBV29-1,TRBJ1-2,CSVAGGDYGYTF
TRBV5-1,TRBJ2-7,CASSLDTYEQYF
TRBV6-6,TRBJ2-7,CASSPRMPTYEQYF
TRBV19,TRBJ1-6,CASSMREGAPLHF
TRBV2,TRBJ2-3,CASRGTGSPQYF
TRBV7-2,TRBJ1-5,CASSLVTGNIYGNQPQHF
TRBV5-1,TRBJ1-6,CASSPGGGTGGLYSPLHF
TRBV28,TRBJ2-1,CASGGAPGEQFF
TRBV28,TRBJ1-5,CASSPPVRPQHF
TRBV5-1,TRBJ2-3,CASKAGGLPAQYF
TRBV27,TRBJ2-2,CASRPIGGSLTGELFF
TRBV7-3,TRBJ2-7,CASSPTGGPLREQYF
TRBV19,TRBJ1-3,CASSIVASGNTIYF
TRBV7-8,TRBJ2-7,CASVPGRGLVSYEQYF
TRBV19,TRBJ1-2,CASRLTADNYGYTF
TRBV27,TRBJ2-7,CASSQTGIGQYF